This T cell receptor (beta chain) is drawn from a study of cytomegalovirus exposure and HLA in healthy donors. Study-level results: The authors judged a highly shared variant cluster likely a sequencing artifact. Most TCRs appeared rarely, but some public TCRs recurred in many donors.

PCR involved 60 Vbeta and 13 Jbeta primers. The data were produced by immunoSEQ multiplex PCR, yet TCRdb's version contains in-frame clones alone and is incomplete. The sample contains around 78,000 clones, 60% to 85% of which appear only once. As concerns this clone: Its cognate antigen is unknown.

This CDR3 region has 14 residues. The germline CDR1 and CDR2 sequences are SGHRS and YFSETQ. The junction had 2 bases not matched to a gene; V was cut back by 0 bases and J by 2 bases. J is TRBJ2-7 and V is TRBV5-1; 7 bases fit TRBD1. What was sequenced was PBMCs. The TCR originated in a male donor in good health and CMV-seronegative. The CDR3 DNA is TGCGCCAGCAGCTTGGAGGGGGCTACCTACGAGCAGTACTTC. Encoded protein: CASSLEGATYEQYF.